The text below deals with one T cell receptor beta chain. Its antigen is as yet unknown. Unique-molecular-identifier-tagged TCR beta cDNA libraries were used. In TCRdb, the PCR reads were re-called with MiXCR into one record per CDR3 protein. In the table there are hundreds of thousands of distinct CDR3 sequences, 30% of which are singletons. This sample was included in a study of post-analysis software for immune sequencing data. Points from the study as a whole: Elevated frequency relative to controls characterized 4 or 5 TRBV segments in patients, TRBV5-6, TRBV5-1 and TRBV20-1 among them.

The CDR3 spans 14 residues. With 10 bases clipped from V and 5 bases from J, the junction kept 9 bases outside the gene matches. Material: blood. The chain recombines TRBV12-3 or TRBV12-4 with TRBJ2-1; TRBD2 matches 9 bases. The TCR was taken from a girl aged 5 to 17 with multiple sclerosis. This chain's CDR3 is CATDEREANNEQFF. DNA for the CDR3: TGTGCCACCGATGAGCGGGAGGCAAACAATGAGCAGTTCTTC.